This is a list of T cell receptor beta chains from one sample in a study of radiotherapy plus CTLA-4 blockade in lung cancer. Sequenced by immunoSEQ multiplex PCR; TCRdb stores in-frame clones only, minus some. Found here are tens of thousands of clones, under 90% of them singletons; the top ten hold about 0.79%. The sample here was peripheral blood, taken from a patient treated with radiotherapy plus ipilimumab. All receptors come from a human donor with non-small cell lung cancer who had stable disease on radiotherapy plus ipilimumab. Each CDR3 is given without its conserved first and last residue.

cdr3_length v_call cdr3_aa
12 TRBV9 ASSTRTSEVEQF
15 TRBV4-1 ASSQDSTSGRDYEQY
10 TRBV28 ASSLRRQPQH
13 TRBV29-1 SVPVGAQSSYEQY
14 TRBV9 ASSVKGLAGYNEQF
12 TRBV30 ACLLPPLTDTQY
14 TRBV7-6 ASSLGMLAGGNEQF
15 TRBV11-2 ASSLDQGPSAANVLT
14 TRBV5-8 ASSLGQLPTNEKLF
11 TRBV2 ASRGGLQETQY
12 TRBV9 ASSVLGAAGELF
12 TRBV2 ASRAGLLGSPLH
10 TRBV25-1 ASRTGTGELF
12 TRBV5-1 ASSLVPGSGKLF
14 TRBV6-6 ASSPPQGRVGEKLF
13 TRBV13 ASSSPPDGSYEQY
14 TRBV30 AWSVPSTGRNQPQH
15 TRBV7-9 ASSLGTGGGFGQPQH
13 TRBV28 ASSLMPGGKYGYT
11 TRBV6-5 ASNSNRGQPQH
12 TRBV7-6 ASSLGSGNEKLF
13 TRBV14 TSSRRQSLNSPLH
12 TRBV5-1 ASSEGQGRETQY
13 TRBV5-4 ASSLAQGDSYEQY
11 TRBV10-2 ASSERVGLSQY
13 TRBV5-4 ALEGAPGRGNTIY
14 TRBV2 ASSERGHATNEKLF
11 TRBV7-8 ASSPNRDREQF
14 TRBV5-1 ASSLAGRRSSYEQY
11 TRBV10-3 AISETGRGGYT
11 TRBV30 AWSVFGDTPLH
13 TRBV2 ASSERTGDPDTQY
11 TRBV6-5 ASSIHRDTGAF
16 TRBV4-1 ASSQDETSGRIPDTQY
11 TRBV29-1 SVLTGTGYEQY
13 TRBV23-1 ASAPSTGSTDTQY
11 TRBV11-2 ASSQAWTDTQY
9 TRBV20-1 SAQDGYGYT
8 TRBV6-6 ASSRETQY
12 TRBV19 ASSISAANYGYT
11 TRBV29-1 SVGVAGEYTQY
13 TRBV19 ASREGALAKNIQY
12 TRBV5-1 ASSLGAITGELF
11 TRBV27 ASSSHRGDTIY
11 TRBV7-8 ASSFGQAYEQY
13 TRBV19 ASSMRPGASYEQY
14 TRBV5-4 ASSSSPGVVNSPLH
13 TRBV4-2 ASSQDLGQNYGYT
14 TRBV5-4 ASSLGGAGVGETQY
11 TRBV9 ASSVGGWTEAF
12 TRBV28 ASSFGGAAGEQY
13 TRBV5-1 ASSLSGTDNTEAF
11 TRBV28 ASSSGGPYEQY
12 TRBV19 ASSTPGETGGVY
13 TRBV5-6 ASSSQGMHNSPLH
11 TRBV5-1 ASSLADQPRKF
12 TRBV29-1 SVIGQGGNQPQH
12 TRBV19 ASSITGGQSPLH
11 TRBV7-9 ASSSRTVYGYT
10 TRBV7-2 ASRDPRYEQY